Below are 9 T cell receptor beta chains sequenced from a single sample in a study of CD8+ T cells in alopecia areata. Extraction of RNA preceded its reverse transcription into cDNA, which served as the sequencing template. TCRdb's copy holds only in-frame clones and misses some; the assay was immunoSEQ multiplex PCR. The sample has about 150,000 clones, around 50% seen once. The sequencing used CD8+ T cells sorted from blood, collected at week 0. Receptor source: a human donor with alopecia areata.

The chain links TRBV30 to TRBJ1-1, with D possibly TRBD1 on 5 matching bases. The germline V gene has CDR1 GTSNPN and CDR2 SVGIG (reference sequence). CDR3 size: 13 residues. Trimming removed 4 bases from V and 1 base from J, with 10 bases in between. The DNA for the CDR3 is TGTGCCTGGAAATCTGGGGCGAACACTGAAGCTTTCTTT. It is translated as CAWKSGANTEAFF.

The J gene is TRBJ2-3, the V gene TRBV2; 9 bases agree with TRBD2. Germline CDR1 and CDR2: SNHLY and FYNNEI. The CDR3 consists of 15 residues. V lost 3 bases to trimming and J lost 7 bases; unmatched junction nucleotides: 8. This CDR3 is CASSEGSGGLNTQYF. In nucleotides, the CDR3 is TGTGCCAGCAGTGAGGGTAGCGGGGGACTAAATACGCAGTATTTT.

This clone turned up a few times. This chain connects TRBV12-5 to TRBJ1-1; unclear D gene. The ends were cut back, 6 bases at V and 6 bases at J, with 11 bases in the middle. The V gene's germline CDR1 is LGHNT and CDR2 FRNRAP. The CDR3 has 12 residues. The chain's CDR3 is CASGLSRAEAFF. The CDR3 bases are TGTGCTAGTGGCCTGTCACGGGCTGAAGCTTTCTTT.

This chain joins TRBV4-1 and TRBJ1-1, with 10 bases lining up with TRBD1. J gave up 1 base and V 1 base, and 3 bases lay outside the gene matches. The length of the CDR3 is 16 residues. CDR1 is MGHRA, CDR2 YSYEKL, per germline. This chain's CDR3 is CASSQGTGGRNTEAFF. In DNA, the CDR3 is TGCGCCAGCAGCCAAGGGACAGGGGGGAGGAACACTGAAGCTTTCTTT.

This clone turned up a few times. The rearrangement joins TRBV13 to TRBJ2-1; D ambiguous. CDR3 length equals 13 residues. Germline loops: CDR1 PRHDT, CDR2 FYEKMQ (reference sequence). The germline V and J ends were trimmed by 4 bases and 2 bases, with 6 bases remaining between them. CDR3 loop: CASSSKAYNEQFF. The CDR3 DNA reads TGTGCCAGCAGCTCCAAGGCCTACAATGAGCAGTTCTTC.

The V gene is TRBV9, the J gene TRBJ2-1; 13 bases fit TRBD2. Looked up from germline, CDR1 is SGDLS and CDR2 is YYNGEE. This CDR3 has 17 residues. The ends lost 6 bases at V and 0 bases at J; junction bases unmatched: 6. CDR3 region: CASKTSGGPSSYNEQFF. CDR3 coding DNA: TGTGCCAGCAAGACTAGCGGGGGGCCGAGCTCCTACAATGAGCAGTTCTTC.

This chain links TRBV7-9 with TRBJ2-7, with 8 bases identical to TRBD1. This CDR3 is built from 14 residues. The V gene end was trimmed by 5 bases and the J gene end by 4 bases; junction bases not matched to a gene: 7. Looked up from germline, CDR1 is SEHNR and CDR2 is FQNEAQ (reference sequence). The CDR3 here is CASSPGTGLYEQYF. Here the CDR3 DNA reads TGTGCCAGCAGCCCCGGGACAGGACTGTACGAGCAGTACTTC. Combining the CDR3 with reference TRBV7-9 and TRBJ2-7 gives the whole variable domain DTGVSQNPRHKITKRGQNVTFRCDPISEHNRLYWYRQTLGQGPEFLTYFQNEAQLEKSRLLSDRFSAERPKGSFSTLEIQRTEQGDSAMYLCASSPGTGLYEQYFGPGTRLTVT.

This chain links TRBV29-1 with TRBJ1-2, with D perhaps matching TRBD1 (5 bases). Looked up from germline, CDR1 is SQVTM and CDR2 is ANQGSEA. Between the trimmed V and J ends, which lost 4 bases and 1 base, there was a span of 25 bases. The CDR3 spans 18 residues. The CDR3 loop reads CSVVGTGTDNIINYGYTF. The CDR3 DNA reads TGCAGCGTTGTAGGTACCGGGACGGATAATATTATTAACTATGGCTACACCTTC.

The chain employs TRBV19 and TRBJ2-6, with D perhaps matching TRBD2 (6 bases). Trimming took off 0 bases at V and 4 bases at J, with 7 bases between the two ends. The CDR3 is 15 residues long. Germline V gene sequence: CDR1 LNHDA, CDR2 SQIVND (reference sequence). The CDR3 bases are TGTGCCAGTAGTATAGATCGGGAGGGGGCCAACGTCCTGACTTTC. This sequence encodes CASSIDREGANVLTF.